This is a list of T cell receptor beta chains from one sample in a study of shared clonotypes between healthy human individuals. Here immunoSEQ multiplex PCR was the method, and the copy in TCRdb shows in-frame clones only, minus some. The sample includes approximately 2.5 million clones, 80% to 95% of them seen just once. Sequencing input: naive CD4+ T cells from PBMCs. The receptors were gathered from a man aged 18 to 29 in good health. Some clones in this sample may be carry-over from other donors' samples. Both conserved end residues are part of each CDR3. The D gene is left open where the match is weak.

CDR3nt	CDR3aa	v_gene	j_gene	d_gene
TGTGCCAGCAGCGTAGATCGGGGGAGGGTTATATACAATGAGCAGTTCTTC	CASSVDRGRVIYNEQFF	TRBV9	TRBJ2-1	TRBD2
TGTGCCAGCAGCTTAACGGGAGGGAGGGCCTACGAGCAGTACTTC	CASSLTGGRAYEQYF	TRBV7-3	TRBJ2-7	TRBD2
TGCAGTGCTAGGGAGGAACGCGAGCAGTACTTC	CSAREEREQYF	TRBV20-1	TRBJ2-7	NA
TGTGCCAGCAGTTTCACGGACAGGGGGCAAGGGTCACCCCTCCACTTT	CASSFTDRGQGSPLHF	TRBV28	TRBJ1-6	TRBD1
TGCCGGAGCGGGAGGGCCGGAGAATACTATGAGCAGTTCTTC	CRSGRAGEYYEQFF	TRBV28	TRBJ2-1	TRBD2
TGTGCCACCAGCAGGCCGGGGGGGGTTAGCACAGATACGCAGTATTTT	CATSRPGGVSTDTQYF	TRBV15	TRBJ2-3	TRBD2
TGTGCCAGCAGCCTCGACCCTAGCTCCTACAATGAGCAGTTCTTC	CASSLDPSSYNEQFF	TRBV28	TRBJ2-1	NA
TGTGCCAGCAGTCCTCGTGCGGGGGGGTTATACGAGCAGTACTTC	CASSPRAGGLYEQYF	TRBV11-2	TRBJ2-7	TRBD2
TGCGCCAGCGTCTCGAGAGGTCCGAACACTGAAGCTTTCTTT	CASVSRGPNTEAFF	TRBV5-1	TRBJ1-1	NA
TGTGCCAGCAGCGTAGAGGCAGGGTCGTGGTACGAGCAGTACTTC	CASSVEAGSWYEQYF	TRBV9	TRBJ2-7	NA
TGTGCCAGCATTACCCGACCGTCGGGGCCAGGGGGCTACACCTTC	CASITRPSGPGGYTF	TRBV28	TRBJ1-2	NA
TGTGCCAGCAGCCCGTCCGGGACAGGGGGCACCTACGAGCAGTACTTC	CASSPSGTGGTYEQYF	TRBV28	TRBJ2-7	TRBD1
TGTGCCAGCAGTTTCGTGGAGGTCTATGGCTACACCTTC	CASSFVEVYGYTF	TRBV28	TRBJ1-2	NA
TGCGCCAGCAGCCAAGGGGCTAGCGACTTAGGATGGAAGTACTTC	CASSQGASDLGWKYF	TRBV4-3	TRBJ2-5	NA
TGTGCCAGCAGCTTAGCGCCTAGCGAAGCAGATACGCAGTATTTT	CASSLAPSEADTQYF	TRBV11-2	TRBJ2-3	NA
TGTGCCAGCAGTGAAGGCCAGCCCCAGTACAATGAGCAGTTCTTC	CASSEGQPQYNEQFF	TRBV6-1	TRBJ2-1	NA